These T cell receptor beta chains were read from a single sample in a study of T-cell reconstitution after alpha-beta-depleted transplantation in children. TCRdb passed the PCR reads through MiXCR, listing each CDR3 protein once. The repertoire has 500,000 or so distinct CDR3 sequences, approximately 32% of them found once; the top ten carry 2% to 3%. The sequencing used PBMCs from the stem cell graft donor, collected from the stem cell graft. The source is a human donor who donated a stem cell graft to a child with aplastic anemia. Each CDR3 is given with its conserved first and last residue. The order of the fields is V gene, clone size, J gene, D gene, CDR3 protein, CDR3 DNA. D genes are given only for firm matches. Rows give clone size only sometimes, using once, few, many, or a class for an expanded clone.

>TRBV5-1|NA|TRBJ2-3|NA
CASSLAEAVRDTQYF
TGCGCCAGCAGCTTGGCCGAGGCAGTTCGAGATACGCAGTATTTT
>TRBV7-2|NA|TRBJ2-6|NA
CASSLVSSGANVLTF
TGTGCCAGCAGCTTAGTCTCATCTGGGGCCAACGTCCTGACTTTC
>TRBV27|many|TRBJ1-1|NA
CASRGASWRNTEAFF
TGTGCCAGCCGAGGGGCCAGCTGGCGGAACACTGAAGCTTTCTTT
>TRBV30|NA|TRBJ2-1|TRBD2
CAFEAGESNEQFF
TGTGCCTTTGAAGCGGGAGAATCGAATGAGCAGTTCTTC
>TRBV5-1|few|TRBJ2-2|NA
CASSLQPSGGTGELFF
TGCGCCAGCAGCTTGCAACCCAGCGGAGGGACCGGGGAGCTGTTTTTT
>TRBV4-3|few|TRBJ2-7|NA
CASSQVLSEGPYEQYF
TGCGCCAGCAGCCAAGTGCTCTCAGAGGGCCCCTACGAGCAGTACTTC
>TRBV12-5|NA|TRBJ1-5|TRBD1
CASGQTGGDQPQHF
TGTGCTAGTGGCCAAACAGGGGGCGATCAGCCCCAGCATTTT
>TRBV11-2|once|TRBJ2-2|NA
CASSLGGRDTGELFF
TGTGCCAGCAGCTTAGGGGGTCGGGACACCGGGGAGCTGTTTTTT
>TRBV5-5|NA|TRBJ2-1|TRBD2
CASSWVGTSGIPYNEQFF
TGTGCCAGCAGCTGGGTGGGGACTAGCGGGATCCCCTACAATGAGCAGTTCTTC
>TRBV20-1|many|TRBJ1-5|TRBD1
CSAQQGARGNQPQHF
TGCAGTGCCCAACAGGGGGCGCGGGGCAATCAGCCCCAGCATTTT
>TRBV5-1|few|TRBJ2-6|NA
CASSLDSVAGANVLTF
TGCGCCAGCAGCTTGGATTCGGTAGCTGGGGCCAACGTCCTGACTTTC
>TRBV3-1|few|TRBJ1-2|NA
CASSQEKGYTF
TGTGCCAGCAGCCAAGAGAAGGGCTACACCTTC
>TRBV14|NA|TRBJ1-4|NA
CASSQDLTHSMEKLFF
TGTGCCAGCAGCCAAGATCTAACCCACTCAATGGAAAAACTGTTTTTT
>TRBV5-5|few|TRBJ2-1|NA
CASSLADRRSYNEQFF
TGTGCCAGCAGCTTGGCCGACAGGAGATCCTACAATGAGCAGTTCTTC
>TRBV12-3/TRBV12-4|few|TRBJ1-2|TRBD1
CASSSTGEIGYTF
TGTGCCAGCAGCTCTACAGGGGAGATCGGCTACACCTTC
>TRBV6-2/TRBV6-3|once|TRBJ2-5|NA
CASSYSGTRQETQYF
TGTGCCAGCAGTTACTCCGGGACTCGGCAAGAGACCCAGTACTTC
>TRBV5-1|NA|TRBJ2-1|TRBD2
CASSLEGSGRAYGEQFF
TGCGCCAGCAGCTTGGAGGGTAGCGGGAGGGCCTACGGTGAGCAGTTCTTC